This TCR beta chain was observed in a study of T cell responses to AZD1222 COVID-19 vaccine. Study-wide findings and caveats: Of spike-specific TCRs, nearly half reportedly target regions left unmutated in variants.

Clones were read by immunoSEQ multiplex PCR, and TCRdb kept only the in-frame ones, dropping some. This sample has more than 150,000 clones; 80% to 90% occur once, and the top ten carry about 6.1%. Germline V CDR1 and CDR2: MNHEY, SVGEGT. V shed 2 bases and J shed 4 bases, with 14 bases lying between them. This CDR3 is 15 amino acids long. On this clone itself: Its antigen is undetermined.

The source material was peripheral blood, sampled on day 0 of AZD1222 vaccination. The TCR was taken from an adult in good health. This chain links TRBV6-2 or TRBV6-3 with TRBJ2-5, with TRBD2 as a possible D gene (7 bases). DNA of the CDR3: TGTGCCAGCAGTTACGGGGGGGCGGGAACAGAGACCCAGTACTTC. This codes for CASSYGGAGTETQYF.